What follows are 10 T cell receptor beta chains derived from one specimen sequenced in a study of T cells in Graves' hyperthyroidism and ophthalmopathy. TCR beta CDR3 regions were amplified from RNA. RT-PCR in the first round (using the HTBI primer set) targeted the TCR CDR3. TCRdb fed the multiplex PCR reads into MiXCR, producing one record per CDR3 protein. The profile covers about 720,000 distinct CDR3 sequences, with about 19% appearing a single time and 16% taken by the ten largest. Sequencing was done on a sample of blood. Receptor source: a woman between 45 and 60 years old with Graves' hyperthyroidism that later progressed to Graves' ophthalmopathy.

This clonotype was counted many times. This rearrangement joins TRBV6-1 to TRBJ1-1; D is undetermined. Germline CDR1 reads MNHNS; CDR2 reads SASEGT. The CDR3 spans 14 residues. V was shortened by 7 bases and J by 2 bases, with 14 bases between the two germline ends. CDR3 nucleotides: TGTGCCAGCACCAAGGCGGGCCCTAACACTGAAGCTTTCTTT. It yields the protein CASTKAGPNTEAFF.

There are a few counts of this clonotype. This rearrangement joins TRBV6-5 to TRBJ1-3, with 8 bases identical to TRBD1. J lost 14 bases, V lost 10 bases, and 16 bases had no gene match. The germline V gene encodes CDR1 MNHEY and CDR2 SVGAGI. This CDR3 has 13 amino acids. CDR3 sequence (DNA): TGTGCCACCACGGCCCGCCCTGGGACAGGATTATATTTT. Protein product: CATTARPGTGLYF.

This clonotype showed up many times. The genes are TRBV29-1 and TRBJ2-7, with TRBD1 identical over 9 bases. V was pared by 1 base and J by 7 bases, with 8 bases of the junction left unmatched. In germline, CDR1 is SQVTM, CDR2 ANQGSEA. The length of the CDR3 is 14 residues. The CDR3 DNA follows: TGCAGCGTTGAAGCGGGACAGGGAATACGGGAGCAGTACTTC. Its protein is CSVEAGQGIREQYF.

The rearrangement joins TRBV30 to TRBJ1-5; D possibly corresponds to TRBD1 (6 bases). Germline CDR1 reads GTSNPN; CDR2 reads SVGIG (reference sequence). V lost 0 bases and J lost 0, with 18 bases in between. The CDR3 loop spans 18 amino acids. CDR3 protein: CAWSVGGGSLLSNQPQHF. CDR3 DNA: TGTGCCTGGAGTGTTGGTGGGGGCTCCCTTCTTAGCAATCAGCCCCAGCATTTT. Full variable domain (rest looked up from reference TRBV30 and TRBJ1-5): SQTIHQWPATLVQPVGSPLSLECTVEGTSNPNLYWYRQAAGRGLQLLFYSVGIGQISSEVPQNLSASRPQDRQFILSSKKLLLSDSGFYLCAWSVGGGSLLSNQPQHFGDGTRLSIL.

This clonotype was seen at least ten times. The CDR3 reads CGRGGRNTQYF. CDR3 coding DNA: TGTGGGCGCGGCGGGAGAAATACGCAGTATTTT. The chain links TRBV2 to TRBJ2-3; the match to TRBD2 covers 7 bases. CDR3 length equals 11 residues. Germline V gives CDR1 SNHLY, CDR2 FYNNEI.

This clonotype was seen ten or more times. The J gene is TRBJ1-1, the V gene TRBV10-1; TRBD1 is a possible D gene (5 bases). Per germline, CDR1 WNHNN and CDR2 SYGVQD (reference sequence). V was trimmed by 4 bases and J by 4 bases, leaving 13 bases between them. The CDR3 is made up of 14 amino acids. In DNA, the CDR3 is TGCGCCAGCAGTGTAACAGGCGATGGCACTGAAGCTTTCTTT. Translation: CASSVTGDGTEAFF.

Ten or more counts support this clonotype. The chain recombines TRBV2 with TRBJ2-2, with TRBD1 identical over 11 bases. Germline V gene sequence: CDR1 SNHLY, CDR2 FYNNEI. This CDR3 is built from 16 residues. With 4 bases clipped from V and 6 bases from J, the junction kept 7 bases outside the gene matches. The CDR3, as DNA: TGTGCCAGCAGTGTAGCGCCGGGACAGGGGGCCGGGGAGCTGTTTTTT. Protein product: CASSVAPGQGAGELFF.

A single count supports this clonotype. This chain links TRBV19 with TRBJ2-1, with a weak D call TRBD2 (6 bases). V was pared by 3 bases and J by 3 bases, with 15 bases between. CDR1 is LNHDA, CDR2 SQIVND, per germline (reference sequence). The CDR3 is made up of 16 amino acids. The CDR3: CASSIGGTNYYNEQFF. The CDR3 DNA follows: TGTGCCAGTAGTATTGGGGGGACGAACTACTACAATGAGCAGTTCTTC.

The chain carries TRBV6-2 or TRBV6-3 and TRBJ2-2; maybe TRBD2 (6 bases). The CDR3 has 16 amino acids. CDR1 MNHEY and CDR2 SVGEGT come from the germline V gene. The V gene lost 3 bases and the J gene lost 0 bases, with 11 bases spanning the gap. The CDR3 loop is CASSYRGGANTGELFF. The CDR3 DNA is TGTGCCAGCAGTTATCGCGGCGGGGCGAACACCGGGGAGCTGTTTTTT.

This clonotype was picked up many times. The rearrangement joins TRBV5-1 to TRBJ1-1, with TRBD1 matching 7 bases. The CDR3 consists of 14 residues. V lost 6 bases, J lost 0 bases, and 5 bases stayed unmatched. The germline V gene encodes CDR1 SGHRS and CDR2 YFSETQ. The CDR3 protein is CASTLGTVNTEAFF. Written as DNA, the CDR3 is TGCGCCAGCACCCTCGGGACAGTGAACACTGAAGCTTTCTTT.